The present T cell receptor (beta chain) was sequenced within a study of blood T cell repertoires in COVID-19. In the study overall: The United States, Italy and Spain provided the acute and convalescent COVID-19 samples. Nucleic acid was either cDNA or gDNA, and it came from T cells, B-cell-depleted T cells, or PBMCs.

This CDR3 spans 12 amino acids. Trimming pared 7 bases from V and 8 bases from J, leaving 14 bases between. The germline V gene has CDR1 MDHEN and CDR2 SYDVKM. Methods used by the authors: The authors estimated nucleated cell counts from reference gene primer amplification. Profiled with immunoSEQ multiplex PCR; TCRdb holds only in-frame clones, not every one. The V and J calls and clone size were taken over from that table, and D and trimming were inferred from the DNA. This sample yields about 100,000 clones, of which roughly nine tenths are seen a single time; approximately 2% belongs to the top ten.

Sequenced input: peripheral blood. This chain connects TRBV28 to TRBJ1-2; D remains ambiguous. This TCR was recovered from a man aged 50 to 59 with active COVID-19. The CDR3 nucleotides are TGTGCCAGCACCACACCCGGGTCCGGCTACACCTTC. This sequence encodes CASTTPGSGYTF.